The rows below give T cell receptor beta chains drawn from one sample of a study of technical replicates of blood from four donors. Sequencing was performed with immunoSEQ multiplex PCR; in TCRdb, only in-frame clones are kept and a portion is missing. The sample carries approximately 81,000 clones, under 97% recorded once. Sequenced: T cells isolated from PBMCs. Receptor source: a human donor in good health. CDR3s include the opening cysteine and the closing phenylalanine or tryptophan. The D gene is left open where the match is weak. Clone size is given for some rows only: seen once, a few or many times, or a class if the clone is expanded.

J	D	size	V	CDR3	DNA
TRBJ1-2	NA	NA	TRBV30	CAWSLGEDYGYTF	TGTGCCTGGAGTCTGGGAGAAGACTATGGCTACACCTTC
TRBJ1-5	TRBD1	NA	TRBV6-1	CASSGQGLSNQPQHF	TGTGCCAGCAGTGGACAGGGCCTTAGCAATCAGCCCCAGCATTTT
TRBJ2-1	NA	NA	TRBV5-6	CASRQAGSNEQFF	TGTGCCAGCAGGCAAGCGGGCTCCAATGAGCAGTTCTTC
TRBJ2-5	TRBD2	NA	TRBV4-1	CASSLNSGRQETQYF	TGCGCCAGCAGCCTGAATAGCGGGAGGCAGGAGACCCAGTACTTC
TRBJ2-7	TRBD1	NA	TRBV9	CASSVAGQAYEQYF	TGTGCCAGCAGCGTAGCGGGACAGGCCTACGAGCAGTACTTC
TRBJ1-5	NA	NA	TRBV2	CASRQGPDQPQHF	TGTGCCAGCAGGCAGGGGCCGGATCAGCCCCAGCATTTT
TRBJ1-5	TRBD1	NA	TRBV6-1	CASRGQSNQPQHF	TGTGCCAGCAGGGGACAGAGCAATCAGCCCCAGCATTTT
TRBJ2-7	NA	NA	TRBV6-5	CASSIQGGSYEQYF	TGTGCCAGCAGCATACAGGGAGGGTCCTACGAGCAGTACTTC
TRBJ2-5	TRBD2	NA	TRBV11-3	CASSSGLAGGQETQYF	TGTGCCAGCAGCTCGGGACTAGCGGGGGGGCAAGAGACCCAGTACTTC
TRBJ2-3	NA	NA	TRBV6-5	CASRTATDTQYF	TGTGCCAGCAGAACAGCCACAGATACGCAGTATTTT
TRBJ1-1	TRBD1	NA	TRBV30	CAWSDRGRRAFF	TGTGCCTGGAGTGACAGGGGTAGGCGAGCTTTCTTT
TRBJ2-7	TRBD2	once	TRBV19	CASTSGSYEQYF	TGTGCCAGTACTAGCGGATCCTACGAGCAGTACTTC
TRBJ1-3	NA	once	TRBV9	CASSVTAGAGNTIYF	TGTGCCAGCAGCGTCACCGCAGGGGCTGGAAACACCATATATTTT
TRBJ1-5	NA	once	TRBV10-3	CAISDPWTAGQPQHF	TGTGCCATCAGCGACCCTTGGACAGCCGGTCAGCCCCAGCATTTT
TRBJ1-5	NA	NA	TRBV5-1	CASSLSGNQPQHF	TGCGCCAGCAGCTTGTCGGGGAATCAGCCCCAGCATTTT
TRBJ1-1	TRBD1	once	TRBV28	CASSFLGQGGSEAFF	TGTGCCAGCAGTTTTCTGGGACAGGGAGGGTCTGAAGCTTTCTTT
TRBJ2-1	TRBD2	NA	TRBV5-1	CASSRGASGVNEQFF	TGCGCCAGCTCCCGGGGGGCTAGCGGGGTAAATGAGCAGTTCTTC
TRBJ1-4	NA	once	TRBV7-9	CASSLEMISGEKLFF	TGTGCCAGCAGCTTAGAAATGATAAGCGGTGAAAAACTGTTTTTT
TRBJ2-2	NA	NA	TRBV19	CASRPGAANTGELFF	TGTGCCAGTAGGCCGGGAGCGGCGAACACCGGGGAGCTGTTTTTT
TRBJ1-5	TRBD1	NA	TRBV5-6	CASSPTGGYQPQHF	TGTGCCAGCAGCCCGACAGGGGGCTATCAGCCCCAGCATTTT
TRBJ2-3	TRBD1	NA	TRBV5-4	CASSAGTGEVDTQYF	TGTGCCAGCAGCGCCGGGACAGGGGAAGTAGATACGCAGTATTTT
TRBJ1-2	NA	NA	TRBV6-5	CASSYSTGDFDGYTF	TGTGCCAGCAGTTACTCGACAGGAGACTTCGACGGCTACACCTTC
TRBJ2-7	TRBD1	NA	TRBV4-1	CASSQGNRGSSYEQYF	TGCGCCAGCAGCCAAGGTAACAGGGGAAGCTCCTACGAGCAGTACTTC
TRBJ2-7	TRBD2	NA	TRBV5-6	CASSPSQLAVAYEQYF	TGTGCCAGCAGCCCGAGCCAACTAGCGGTCGCTTACGAGCAGTACTTC
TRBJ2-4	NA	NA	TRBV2	CASSEVDSAELKNIQYF	TGTGCCAGCAGTGAGGTGGATAGCGCAGAATTAAAAAACATTCAGTACTTC
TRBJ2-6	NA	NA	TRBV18	CASSPDSGGANVLTF	TGTGCCAGCTCACCGGACAGTGGTGGGGCCAACGTCCTGACTTTC